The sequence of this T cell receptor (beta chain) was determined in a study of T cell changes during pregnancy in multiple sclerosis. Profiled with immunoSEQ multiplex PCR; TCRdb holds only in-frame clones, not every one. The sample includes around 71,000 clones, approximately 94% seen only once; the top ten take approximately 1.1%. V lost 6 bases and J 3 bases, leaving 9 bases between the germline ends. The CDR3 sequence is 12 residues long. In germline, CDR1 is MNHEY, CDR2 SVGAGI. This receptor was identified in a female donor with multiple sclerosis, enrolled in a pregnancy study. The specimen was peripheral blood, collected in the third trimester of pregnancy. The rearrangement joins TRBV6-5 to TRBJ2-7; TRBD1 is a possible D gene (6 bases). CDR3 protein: CASRQGGYEQYF. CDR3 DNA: TGTGCCAGCAGACAGGGCGGCTACGAGCAGTACTTC.